This passage covers 29 T cell receptor beta chains from one sample sequenced in a study of shared clonotypes between healthy human individuals. Measured with immunoSEQ multiplex PCR; TCRdb has only the in-frame clones, and not every one. The data show 750,000 to 1,000,000 clones, 85% to 95% seen once. The naive CD8 fraction comprised CD45RO-negative cells positively selected for CCR7 and excluded terminally differentiated effector memory CD45RA+ cells. Sequencing was done on a sample of naive CD8+ T cells sorted from blood. Receptors were obtained from a man aged 25-45 years in good health.

This rearrangement joins TRBV4-1 to TRBJ2-1; D gene unclear. The CDR3 extends over 16 amino acids. The germline CDR1 and CDR2 sequences are MGHRA and YSYEKL. Trimming shortened V by 0 bases and J by 1 base, and 10 bases separated the two germline ends. CDR3 sequence reads: CASSQDHQRSYNEQFF. The DNA of the CDR3 is TGCGCCAGCAGCCAAGATCACCAGAGGTCCTACAATGAGCAGTTCTTC.

The chain combines TRBV12-5 with TRBJ2-5; a weak D match, TRBD1 (5 bases). Trimming took off 7 bases at V and 5 bases at J, with 5 bases between the two ends. The CDR3 contains 10 residues. Germline CDR1 LGHNT, CDR2 FRNRAP. The CDR3 spells CASAGETQYF. DNA of the CDR3: TGTGCTAGTGCAGGGGAGACCCAGTACTTC. Combining the CDR3 with reference TRBV12-5 and TRBJ2-5 gives the whole variable domain DARVTQTPRHKVTEMGQEVTMRCQPILGHNTVFWYRQTMMQGLELLAYFRNRAPLDDSGMPKDRFSAEMPDATLATLKIQPSEPRDSAVYFCASAGETQYFGPGTRLLVL.

A word on this clone: Other nucleotide sequences from this sample produce the same CDR3. V is TRBV27 and J is TRBJ2-1; 12 nucleotides match TRBD2. Germline CDR1 is MNHEY and CDR2 is SMNVEV (reference sequence). J gave up 5 bases and V 5 bases, and 4 bases lay outside the gene matches. This CDR3 region has 15 residues. CDR3 sequence: CASSLGLAGHNEQFF. In DNA form, the CDR3 reads TGTGCCAGCAGTCTCGGACTAGCGGGGCACAATGAGCAGTTCTTC.

The rearrangement joins TRBV7-9 to TRBJ1-5; D remains unclear. V lost 4 bases and J 2 bases, leaving 12 bases between the germline ends. The CDR3 totals 15 residues. Germline V gene lookup returns CDR1 SEHNR and CDR2 FQNEAQ (reference sequence). CDR3 region: CASSSGRLGNQPQHF. The CDR3, as DNA: TGTGCCAGCAGCTCAGGAAGACTTGGCAATCAGCCCCAGCATTTT.

In the case of this clone: Within the sample, other DNA sequences also encode this same CDR3. V usage is TRBV19 and J usage is TRBJ2-7, with D unclear. The CDR3 loop spans 13 amino acids. Deletions cut 5 bases from V and 3 bases from J, with 11 bases between. Per the germline V gene, CDR1 is LNHDA and CDR2 is SQIVND (reference sequence). CDR3 loop: CASSFGVGYEQYF. DNA of the CDR3: TGTGCCAGTAGTTTTGGGGTCGGCTACGAGCAGTACTTC. The full variable domain, completed using reference TRBV19 and TRBJ2-7, is DGGITQSPKYLFRKEGQNVTLSCEQNLNHDAMYWYRQDPGQGLRLIYYSQIVNDFQKGDIAEGYSVSREKKESFPLTVTSAQKNPTAFYLCASSFGVGYEQYFGPGTRLTVT.

In this sample, this clone turned up once. V usage is TRBV7-3 and J usage is TRBJ1-1; the D gene is possibly TRBD1 (6 bases). Germline CDR1 reads SGHTA; CDR2 reads FQGTGA. The CDR3 has 15 amino acids. V was pared by 1 base and J by 0 bases, with 9 bases between. The CDR3 protein is CASSLNTGMNTEAFF. The DNA of the CDR3 is TGTGCCAGCAGCTTAAATACAGGGATGAACACTGAAGCTTTCTTT.

The chain employs TRBV5-4 and TRBJ2-7; 11 bases agree with TRBD1. Germline CDR1 is SGHNT and CDR2 is YYREEE (reference sequence). The J segment lost 5 bases and the V segment lost 4 bases, leaving 8 bases of the junction unmatched. The CDR3 covers 15 residues. As DNA, the CDR3 is TGTGCCAGCAGCCCCGGGACAGGGGGGCGCGACGAGCAGTACTTC. This gives the protein CASSPGTGGRDEQYF.

J is TRBJ2-7 and V is TRBV28; the match to TRBD1 covers 11 bases. CDR1 and CDR2 from the germline V gene are MDHEN and SYDVKM. Losses at the gene ends were 5 bases for V and 3 bases for J; bases not matched to a gene: 6. This CDR3 has 15 amino acids. This chain's CDR3 is CASSPWTGGLYEQYF. CDR3 nucleotide sequence: TGTGCCAGCAGTCCCTGGACAGGGGGCCTCTACGAGCAGTACTTC.

A note on this clone: Given a much more abundant clone one base away, this may be a read error. This chain uses TRBV27 with TRBJ1-5; D is undetermined. The CDR3 is 13 amino acids. V was cut by 0 bases and J by 4 bases, with 4 bases left in between. Germline values: CDR1 MNHEY, CDR2 SMNVEV (reference sequence). The CDR3 protein is CASSLSVNQPQHF. The CDR3 coding sequence is TGTGCCAGCAGTTTATCGGTTAATCAGCCCCAGCATTTT.

Turning to this clone: The identical CDR3 is also encoded by other nucleotide sequences in the sample. V is TRBV7-9 and J is TRBJ2-1, with no clear D. Trimming shortened V by 5 bases and J by 3 bases, and 5 bases separated the two germline ends. CDR1 is SEHNR and CDR2 is FQNEAQ in the germline V gene (reference sequence). The CDR3 covers 12 residues. This CDR3 is CASSPYYNEQFF. DNA for the CDR3: TGTGCCAGCAGCCCCTACTACAATGAGCAGTTCTTC. Combining the CDR3 with reference TRBV7-9 and TRBJ2-1 gives the whole variable domain DTGVSQNPRHKITKRGQNVTFRCDPISEHNRLYWYRQTLGQGPEFLTYFQNEAQLEKSRLLSDRFSAERPKGSFSTLEIQRTEQGDSAMYLCASSPYYNEQFFGPGTRLTVL.

The rearrangement joins TRBV15 to TRBJ2-3; TRBD1 aligns across 7 bases. This CDR3 comprises 14 residues. In germline, CDR1 is LNHNV, CDR2 YYDKDF (reference sequence). V lost 3 bases and J lost 5; bases outside the gene matches: 5. This chain's CDR3 is CATSSSDRVDTQYF. Here the CDR3 DNA reads TGTGCCACCAGCAGTTCCGACAGGGTAGATACGCAGTATTTT.

This chain connects TRBV2 to TRBJ2-7, with D perhaps TRBD1 or TRBD2 (5 bases each). CDR3 length: 16 residues. Germline assignment: CDR1 SNHLY and CDR2 FYNNEI. V gave up 6 bases and J gave up 0 bases, with 18 bases separating them. CDR3: CASSQRGDGSSYEQYF. In DNA, the CDR3 is TGTGCCAGCAGCCAGAGAGGGGACGGAAGCTCCTACGAGCAGTACTTC.

This clone was seen once. The chain couples TRBV5-5 to TRBJ2-7; D remains unclear. V was pared by 0 bases and J by 4 bases, with 11 bases between. The germline gives CDR1 SGHKS, CDR2 YYEKEE (reference sequence). This CDR3 region has 14 residues. CDR3 nucleotide sequence: TGTGCCAGCAGCTTGGTTATAGGGCGTTACGAGCAGTACTTC. Translation gives CASSLVIGRYEQYF.

Notes on this clone: This probably arose from a read error, given a far larger clone one base away. The V gene is TRBV5-6, the J gene TRBJ2-1, with 10 nucleotides matching TRBD2. The germline V gene encodes CDR1 SGHDT and CDR2 YYEEEE. V lost 5 bases to trimming and J lost 4 bases; unmatched junction nucleotides: 6. The CDR3 covers 15 residues. CDR3 DNA: TGTGCCAGCAGTTACTCTAGCGGGAGTTACAATGAGCAGTTCTTC. It yields the protein CASSYSSGSYNEQFF. Together with reference TRBV5-6 and TRBJ2-1, the CDR3 gives the full variable domain: DAGVTQSPTHLIKTRGQQVTLRCSPKSGHDTVSWYQQALGQGPQFIFQYYEEEERQRGNFPDRFSGHQFPNYSSELNVNALLLGDSALYLCASSYSSGSYNEQFFGPGTRLTVL.

The rearrangement uses TRBV29-1 and TRBJ2-1; either TRBD1 or TRBD2 may fit D (6 bases each). Trimming left V 7 bases short and J 7 bases short, with 11 bases between. Germline V gives CDR1 SQVTM, CDR2 ANQGSEA. The CDR3 sequence is 11 residues long. Here the CDR3 reads CSDRGENEQFF. In nucleotides, the CDR3 is TGCAGCGATAGGGGGGAAAATGAGCAGTTCTTC.

This chain links TRBV27 with TRBJ2-7, with D hard to call. The length of the CDR3 is 13 residues. Trimming took off 2 bases at V and 3 bases at J, with 8 bases between the two ends. CDR1 and CDR2 from the germline V gene are MNHEY and SMNVEV (reference sequence). The CDR3 nucleotides read TGTGCCAGCAGTTTAGCCGTCGGCTACGAGCAGTACTTC. Protein: CASSLAVGYEQYF.

This chain uses TRBV4-3 with TRBJ2-1, with 7 bases identical to TRBD2. The germline gives CDR1 LGHNA, CDR2 YSLEER. Unmatched junction bases numbered 16, after V lost 1 base and J lost 7 bases. This CDR3 region has 18 residues. The CDR3 DNA reads TGCGCCAGCAGCCAAGGGGGGGGTGGCTATTGGAAGGAAAATGAGCAGTTCTTC. It translates to CASSQGGGGYWKENEQFF.

The J gene is TRBJ2-6, the V gene TRBV6-5; the D is unclear. The germline gives CDR1 MNHEY, CDR2 SVGAGI. The CDR3 consists of 15 residues. V gave up 7 bases and J gave up 0 bases, with 10 bases separating them. For the CDR3, the DNA is TGTGCCAGCACCACCTCGGTCTCTGGGGCCAACGTCCTGACTTTC. This translates into CASTTSVSGANVLTF.

The chain recombines TRBV9 with TRBJ2-1; 7 bases fit TRBD2. CDR1 is SGDLS, CDR2 YYNGEE, per germline. The CDR3 is 19 residues long. Trimming removed 0 bases from V and 3 bases from J; junction bases left unmatched: 15. CDR3 nucleotides: TGTGCCAGCAGCGTAGAGGGGCTAGCGGTCTACCCTCGCTACAATGAGCAGTTCTTC. This gives the protein CASSVEGLAVYPRYNEQFF.

The chain is built from TRBV5-4 and TRBJ2-7, with TRBD2 matching 11 bases. Germline CDR1 reads SGHNT; CDR2 reads YYREEE (reference sequence). With V trimmed by 0 bases and J by 0 bases, 2 bases remained unmatched. CDR3 length: 16 amino acids. CDR3 residues: CASSLGLAGGSYEQYF. The CDR3 nucleotides are TGTGCCAGCAGCTTGGGCCTAGCGGGAGGCTCCTACGAGCAGTACTTC.

This clone occurred once. The chain combines TRBV7-9 with TRBJ2-7; the D gene is possibly TRBD2 (5 bases). V dropped 4 bases and J dropped 0 bases, with 13 bases sitting between them. This CDR3 spans 15 amino acids. The V gene's germline CDR1 is SEHNR and CDR2 FQNEAQ (reference sequence). CDR3 sequence reads: CASSSREGSSYEQYF. The CDR3 DNA sequence: TGTGCCAGCAGCTCCCGGGAAGGAAGCTCCTACGAGCAGTACTTC.

The V call is TRBV7-6, the J call TRBJ1-5; D is unresolved. This CDR3 comprises 14 residues. V lost 4 bases and J 2 bases, leaving 9 bases between the germline ends. The germline CDR1 and CDR2 sequences are SGHVS and FNYEAQ. The CDR3 DNA reads TGTGCCAGCAGCTCACTCTTGGGCAATCAGCCCCAGCATTTT. Translation: CASSSLLGNQPQHF.

The V and J genes are TRBV5-5 and TRBJ2-7; D is ambiguous. This CDR3 is built from 12 residues. V was cut by 2 bases and J by 4 bases, with 7 bases left in between. CDR1 SGHKS and CDR2 YYEKEE come from the germline V gene (reference sequence). CDR3 amino acids: CASSFESYEQYF. The CDR3 bases are TGTGCCAGCAGCTTTGAAAGTTACGAGCAGTACTTC.

The genes are TRBV27 and TRBJ1-2; possibly TRBD1 for D (5 bases). Per germline, CDR1 MNHEY and CDR2 SMNVEV (reference sequence). Trimming pared 5 bases from V and 8 bases from J, leaving 18 bases between. The CDR3 is made up of 14 amino acids. CDR3 sequence (DNA): TGTGCCAGCAGTGCCCATTTGACAGCGTCGGGCTACACCTTC. This sequence encodes CASSAHLTASGYTF.

This clone was observed a few times. This chain links TRBV2 with TRBJ2-1; the match to TRBD2 covers 8 bases. Trimming cost V 3 bases and J 0 bases; bases outside gene matches: 7. This CDR3 is built from 17 residues. Germline loops: CDR1 SNHLY, CDR2 FYNNEI. CDR3 in amino acids: CASSDSVGLASYNEQFF. Here the CDR3 DNA reads TGTGCCAGCAGTGATAGCGTCGGACTAGCCTCCTACAATGAGCAGTTCTTC. Drawing the rest from reference TRBV2 and TRBJ2-1, the complete variable domain is EPEVTQTPSHQVTQMGQEVILRCVPISNHLYFYWYRQILGQKVEFLVSFYNNEISEKSEIFDDQFSVERPDGSNFTLKIRSTKLEDSAMYFCASSDSVGLASYNEQFFGPGTRLTVL.

The chain links TRBV7-2 to TRBJ2-7, with D maybe TRBD2 (6 bases). Trimming removed 7 bases from V and 5 bases from J, with 12 bases in between. The CDR3 consists of 12 residues. From germline, CDR1 is SGHTA and CDR2 FQGNSA. The CDR3 coding sequence is TGTGCCAGCACCAGCACGGGGGACGAGCAGTACTTC. Encoded protein: CASTSTGDEQYF.

As concerns this clone: This sample includes further DNA sequences coding for the same CDR3. This chain connects TRBV27 to TRBJ2-6; D remains ambiguous. V was trimmed by 3 bases and J by 2 bases, leaving 11 bases between them. The CDR3 extends over 16 amino acids. Germline V lookup: CDR1 MNHEY, CDR2 SMNVEV (reference sequence). CDR3 nucleotides: TGTGCCAGCAGTTTTCTCCAGGCGGCTGGGGCCAACGTCCTGACTTTC. This sequence encodes CASSFLQAAGANVLTF.

The chain employs TRBV18 and TRBJ1-1; D is uncertain. CDR1 KGHSH and CDR2 LQKENI come from the germline V gene. The CDR3 consists of 14 residues. Trimming took 6 bases from V and 6 from J, leaving 17 bases between them. This CDR3 reads CASSQLNTGSEAFF. In nucleotides, the CDR3 is TGTGCCAGCTCCCAACTAAATACCGGGTCTGAAGCTTTCTTT.

The genes are TRBV28 and TRBJ1-4, with D perhaps matching TRBD1 (6 bases). Germline V gene sequence: CDR1 MDHEN, CDR2 SYDVKM. The CDR3 sequence is 16 residues long. V lost 6 bases, J lost 5 bases, and 19 bases lay in between. The CDR3 is CASSRDLRGGNEKLFF. The CDR3 bases are TGTGCCAGCAGCCGAGACCTCAGGGGCGGGAATGAAAAACTGTTTTTT. The variable domain in full, completed from reference TRBV28 and TRBJ1-4, reads DVKVTQSSRYLVKRTGEKVFLECVQDMDHENMFWYRQDPGLGLRLIYFSYDVKMKEKGDIPEGYSVSREKKERFSLILESASTNQTSMYLCASSRDLRGGNEKLFFGSGTQLSVL.